A selection of T cell receptor beta chains follows, all from one sample in a study of glioma-infiltrating T cells after dendritic cell vaccination. The assay was immunoSEQ multiplex PCR, and TCRdb's table has in-frame clones only and misses some. This sample has 60,000 to 70,000 clones; approximately 78% occur once, and the top ten carry more than 8%. This specimen consisted of blood, obtained before dendritic cell vaccination. These receptors all stem from a human donor with glioblastoma. Each CDR3 is given with its conserved first and last residue. The order of the fields is D gene, J gene, clone size, V gene, CDR3 DNA, CDR3 protein. The D gene is left open where the match is weak. Size is omitted from some rows. Given values are once, few, many or a class for expanded clones.

D: .
J: TRBJ1-4
size: once
V: TRBV18
DNA: TGTGCCAGCTCCCGAACGGGTGCAACTAATGAAAAACTGTTTTTT
CDR3: CASSRTGATNEKLFF

D: TRBD1
J: TRBJ2-7
size: .
V: TRBV27
DNA: TGTGCCAGCAGTTTGGGAAGGGACAGGGTGGTCTACGAGCAGTACTTC
CDR3: CASSLGRDRVVYEQYF

D: .
J: TRBJ2-7
size: .
V: TRBV4-2
DNA: TGTGCCAGCAGCCAAGCTGAGCGGGCTGCGGAGCAGTACTTC
CDR3: CASSQAERAAEQYF

D: TRBD2
J: TRBJ2-1
size: once
V: TRBV4-1
DNA: TGCGCCAGCAGCCCGGGGACTAGACCGCATGAGCAGTTCTTC
CDR3: CASSPGTRPHEQFF

D: TRBD2
J: TRBJ2-4
size: .
V: TRBV4-2
DNA: TGTGCCAGCAGCCAAGGGAGAAGCGGGGGGGGAAACATTCAGTACTTC
CDR3: CASSQGRSGGGNIQYF

D: TRBD1
J: TRBJ2-7
size: .
V: TRBV7-9
DNA: TGTGCCAGCAGCTTAGGGGAGGACAGGGCGAACTTC
CDR3: CASSLGEDRANF

D: .
J: TRBJ1-2
size: .
V: TRBV18
DNA: TGTGCCAGCTCACCCCTAGAAGGGAGGGCCGACGGCTACACCTTC
CDR3: CASSPLEGRADGYTF

D: TRBD1
J: TRBJ2-1
size: .
V: TRBV6-4
DNA: TGTGCCAGCAGTGGGGACAGCTCCTACAATGAGCAGTTCTTC
CDR3: CASSGDSSYNEQFF

D: .
J: TRBJ2-5
size: .
V: TRBV19
DNA: TGTGCCAGTAGTAAGGCGGGCGAGACCCAGTACTTC
CDR3: CASSKAGETQYF

D: TRBD2
J: TRBJ2-3
size: few
V: TRBV18
DNA: TGTGCCAGCTCACCAAAGCGGGGCAGCACAGATACGCAGTATTTT
CDR3: CASSPKRGSTDTQYF

D: TRBD2
J: TRBJ2-2
size: few
V: TRBV4-2
DNA: TGTGCCAGCAGCCAAGGAGCGGGGGGGAAAACCGGGGAGCTGTTTTTT
CDR3: CASSQGAGGKTGELFF

D: TRBD1
J: TRBJ1-6
size: .
V: TRBV18
DNA: TGTGCCAGCTCAGCTCAGGGACAGACAAATTCACCCCTCCACTTT
CDR3: CASSAQGQTNSPLHF

D: .
J: TRBJ1-2
size: few
V: TRBV7-2
DNA: TGTGCCAGCAGCTTAGTTAGCGGGGGTGTTCCCACTAACTATGGCTACACCTTC
CDR3: CASSLVSGGVPTNYGYTF

D: TRBD1
J: TRBJ2-7
size: .
V: TRBV6-5
DNA: TGTGCCAGCAGTTACGCCGGACAGGGGACCTCCTACGAGCAGTACTTC
CDR3: CASSYAGQGTSYEQYF

D: TRBD1
J: TRBJ2-7
size: .
V: TRBV7-2
DNA: TGTGCCAGCAGCCCCGTGGGACAGGGTCAGCAGTACTTC
CDR3: CASSPVGQGQQYF

D: TRBD1
J: TRBJ2-7
size: few
V: TRBV5-4
DNA: TGTGCCAGCACCCCGGGACAGGGGGCGGGCGAGCAGTACTTC
CDR3: CASTPGQGAGEQYF

D: TRBD1
J: TRBJ1-3
size: many
V: TRBV11-3
DNA: TGTGCCAGCAGCCACGGGACAGGGGCTGGAAACACCATATATTTT
CDR3: CASSHGTGAGNTIYF

D: .
J: TRBJ2-1
size: .
V: TRBV9
DNA: TGTGCCAGCAGCGTAGAAACAGGTTTGCAGTTCTTC
CDR3: CASSVETGLQFF

D: .
J: TRBJ2-7
size: few
V: TRBV12-2
DNA: TGTGCAAGTCGCTTAGTCTCCCCCCCGGGACAGGACTTTTACGAGCAGTACTTC
CDR3: CASRLVSPPGQDFYEQYF

D: TRBD2
J: TRBJ2-3
size: .
V: TRBV7-9
DNA: TGTGCCAGCAGCCTGGCGGGGGGGATAGCAACACCCACAGATACGCAGTATTTT
CDR3: CASSLAGGIATPTDTQYF

D: TRBD1
J: TRBJ1-2
size: .
V: TRBV5-4
DNA: TGTGCCAGCAGCAGCGGACAGGTGCAGGGATATGGCTACACCTTC
CDR3: CASSSGQVQGYGYTF

D: TRBD1
J: TRBJ2-6
size: .
V: TRBV15
DNA: TGTGCCACCAGCAGTACCGGGACAGGGTCCTTCTTCGCTGGGGCCAACGTCCTGACTTTC
CDR3: CATSSTGTGSFFAGANVLTF

D: .
J: TRBJ2-1
size: .
V: TRBV11-3
DNA: TGTGCCAGCAGCTTACACCAGGGGAATGAGCAGTTCTTC
CDR3: CASSLHQGNEQFF

D: .
J: TRBJ1-5
size: .
V: TRBV19
DNA: TGTGCCAGTAGTTTACAAAGGTCCGGGAATCAGCCCCAGCATTTT
CDR3: CASSLQRSGNQPQHF

D: TRBD2
J: TRBJ2-2
size: .
V: TRBV27
DNA: TGTGCCAGCAGTTTATCGAACGGGGGGGGACCTGGGGAGCTGTTTTTT
CDR3: CASSLSNGGGPGELFF

D: .
J: TRBJ2-7
size: .
V: TRBV7-9
DNA: TGTGCCAGCAGCTTAGTCGGGGACGAGCAGTACTTC
CDR3: CASSLVGDEQYF